Shown below are 28 T cell receptor beta chains from a single sample sequenced in a study of T-cell reconstitution after alpha-beta-depleted transplantation in children. Unique molecular identifiers were incorporated into the prepared TCRbeta library. One entry per CDR3 protein results from TCRdb running MiXCR on the PCR reads. The table lists approximately 340,000 distinct CDR3 sequences, about a tenth of them singletons. The sequences come from PBMCs from the stem cell graft donor, collected from the stem cell graft. Receptor source: a human donor who donated a stem cell graft to a child with acute lymphoblastic leukemia.

The V and J genes are TRBV12-3 or TRBV12-4 and TRBJ1-5, with a weak D call TRBD1 (6 bases). This CDR3 is 13 amino acids long. With 7 bases removed from V and 6 bases from J, the gap between germline ends came to 13 bases. CDR3 region: CASISGGGQPQHF. Written as DNA, the CDR3 is TGTGCCAGCATATCGGGAGGGGGTCAGCCCCAGCATTTT.

The J gene is TRBJ2-5, the V gene TRBV7-9; 8 positions match TRBD2. The CDR3 sequence is 15 residues long. The ends lost 5 bases at V and 4 bases at J; junction bases unmatched: 9. Germline V gene lookup returns CDR1 SEHNR and CDR2 FQNEAQ (reference sequence). The CDR3 DNA sequence: TGTGCCAGCAGCCAAGGATCCGGGGGGGGAGAGACCCAGTACTTC. This translates into CASSQGSGGGETQYF.

CDR3 in amino acids: CASRWRALAGYNEQFF. In DNA, the CDR3 is TGTGCCAGCAGGTGGCGGGCTCTAGCGGGATACAATGAGCAGTTCTTC. V and J are TRBV2 and TRBJ2-1; 9 bases line up with TRBD2. The V gene end was trimmed by 6 bases and the J gene end by 4 bases; junction bases not matched to a gene: 10. This CDR3 contains 16 residues. Germline V gene sequence: CDR1 SNHLY, CDR2 FYNNEI.

This clonotype has only a few counts. CDR3 in amino acids: CASSLAAAGGNEQFF. The CDR3 DNA reads as TGCGCCAGCAGCTTGGCGGCAGCGGGGGGAAATGAGCAGTTCTTC. This rearrangement joins TRBV5-1 to TRBJ2-1; 9 bases map to TRBD2. Germline assignment: CDR1 SGHRS and CDR2 YFSETQ. The V and J ends lost 0 bases and 7 bases, in that order; junction bases with no gene match: 5. The CDR3 loop spans 15 amino acids.

The rearrangement joins TRBV6-1 to TRBJ2-7; 8 bases are a match to TRBD2. J lost 2 bases, V lost 6 bases, and 12 bases had no gene match. Looked up from germline, CDR1 is MNHNS and CDR2 is SASEGT. This CDR3 has 16 residues. CDR3 sequence: CASSRSGSDITYEQYF. The DNA of the CDR3 is TGTGCCAGCAGCAGGAGCGGGAGTGATATAACCTACGAGCAGTACTTC.

This clonotype was recorded at least ten times. The V call is TRBV6-1, the J call TRBJ1-2; D is unresolved. CDR3 length: 13 residues. Germline CDR1 is MNHNS and CDR2 is SASEGT. With 6 bases removed from V and 8 bases from J, the gap between germline ends came to 16 bases. In DNA, the CDR3 is TGTGCCAGCAGCTCCAGTGGCCTGGGAGGCTACACCTTC. Translating it yields CASSSSGLGGYTF.

V is TRBV28 and J is TRBJ2-3; D not resolved. V gave up 3 bases and J gave up 4 bases, with 8 bases separating them. The CDR3 spans 13 residues. Germline CDR1 MDHEN, CDR2 SYDVKM. CDR3 in amino acids: CASSFGSADTQYF. CDR3 coding DNA: TGTGCCAGCAGTTTTGGGTCGGCAGATACGCAGTATTTT.

This clonotype was detected only a few times. The CDR3: CASSLGGTKRNEQYF. In DNA, the CDR3 is TGTGCCAGCAGTTTGGGTGGGACCAAGCGGAACGAGCAGTACTTC. The J gene is TRBJ2-7, the V gene TRBV9, with D perhaps assigned TRBD1 or TRBD2 (5 bases each). The CDR3 runs 15 residues. Trimming removed 5 bases from V and 5 bases from J, with 20 bases in between. Per germline, CDR1 SGDLS and CDR2 YYNGEE.

This clonotype has only a few counts. The chain combines TRBV29-1 with TRBJ1-1; no definite D call. This CDR3 is 14 amino acids long. From germline, CDR1 is SQVTM and CDR2 ANQGSEA. The germline V and J ends were trimmed by 3 bases and 4 bases, with 15 bases remaining between them. CDR3 residues: CSVDYLGIGTEAFF. Written as DNA, the CDR3 is TGCAGCGTTGATTACCTGGGAATTGGCACTGAAGCTTTCTTT.

This clonotype occurred a few times. This chain links TRBV12-3 or TRBV12-4 with TRBJ2-2; 9 bases align to TRBD1. The J segment lost 4 bases and the V segment lost 5 bases, leaving 5 bases of the junction unmatched. The CDR3 contains 15 residues. CDR3 sequence (DNA): TGTGCCAGCAGTCAGACAGGGGGGTTCACCGGGGAGCTGTTTTTT. It translates to CASSQTGGFTGELFF.

In this sample, this clonotype turned up a few times. V and J are TRBV18 and TRBJ2-7, with a possible D match to TRBD1 (6 bases). V was shortened by 2 bases and J by 4 bases, with 9 bases between the two germline ends. Germline values: CDR1 KGHSH, CDR2 LQKENI. This CDR3 comprises 13 residues. CDR3 DNA: TGTGCCAGCTCACCAGAAGGGACATACGAGCAGTACTTC. As protein: CASSPEGTYEQYF.

This clonotype was counted many times. V and J are TRBV7-9 and TRBJ1-5; the D is unclear. The CDR3 is 14 amino acids. V lost 0 bases and J 4 bases, leaving 7 bases between the germline ends. CDR1 is SEHNR, CDR2 FQNEAQ, per germline (reference sequence). The CDR3 nucleotides read TGTGCCAGCAGCTTAGCAGGGTATAATCAGCCCCAGCATTTT. Translated, it gives CASSLAGYNQPQHF. Variable domain in full (rest from reference TRBV7-9 and TRBJ1-5): DTGVSQNPRHKITKRGQNVTFRCDPISEHNRLYWYRQTLGQGPEFLTYFQNEAQLEKSRLLSDRFSAERPKGSFSTLEIQRTEQGDSAMYLCASSLAGYNQPQHFGDGTRLSIL.

To note about this clonotype: This sequence may be a read error, since a much larger clone differs from it by one base. J is TRBJ1-5 and V is TRBV4-1; D may be TRBD1 (5 bases). This CDR3 contains 16 residues. Germline CDR1 and CDR2: MGHRA and YSYEKL. The CDR3 DNA follows: TGCGACAGCAGCCAAGATCAGGGTGGGATCAATCAGCCCCAGCATTTT. Protein: CDSSQDQGGINQPQHF.

Turning to this clonotype: A read error may produce the germline difference seen at one junction end. CDR3 nucleotide sequence: TGTGCCAGCAGCCCCGGGACAGGGGGCTACGATGAGCAGTTCTTC. Residues: CASSPGTGGYDEQFF. This chain connects TRBV28 to TRBJ2-1; TRBD1 agrees at 12 bases. This CDR3 is 15 amino acids long. Per the germline V gene, CDR1 is MDHEN and CDR2 is SYDVKM.

The chain joins TRBV6-5 to TRBJ2-5; no firm D call. V was cut by 3 bases and J by 5 bases, with 10 bases left in between. CDR3 length equals 13 residues. Germline V lookup: CDR1 MNHEY, CDR2 SVGAGI. Here the CDR3 reads CASSYGRAETQYF. Written as DNA, the CDR3 is TGTGCCAGCAGTTATGGGCGAGCGGAGACCCAGTACTTC.

This chain links TRBV7-9 with TRBJ2-1, with D perhaps TRBD2 (6 bases). Germline CDR1 and CDR2: SEHNR and FQNEAQ (reference sequence). The CDR3 loop spans 14 amino acids. V was pared by 1 base and J by 8 bases, with 12 bases between. CDR3 in amino acids: CASSLDYGTDEQFF. The CDR3 nucleotides are TGTGCCAGCAGCTTAGATTACGGGACTGATGAGCAGTTCTTC. The full variable domain, rest sourced from reference TRBV7-9 and TRBJ2-1, is DTGVSQNPRHKITKRGQNVTFRCDPISEHNRLYWYRQTLGQGPEFLTYFQNEAQLEKSRLLSDRFSAERPKGSFSTLEIQRTEQGDSAMYLCASSLDYGTDEQFFGPGTRLTVL.

The chain recombines TRBV20-1 with TRBJ2-1; 7 positions agree with TRBD2. This CDR3 has 16 residues. Unmatched junction bases numbered 19, after V lost 0 bases and J lost 14 bases. Germline lookup yields CDR1 DFQATT and CDR2 SNEGSKA (reference sequence). The CDR3 region is CSARERAGVVREVEFF. DNA of the CDR3: TGCAGTGCTAGAGAAAGGGCGGGAGTAGTGAGGGAAGTTGAGTTCTTC.

The chain joins TRBV4-2 to TRBJ1-6; the match to TRBD1 covers 7 bases. The length of the CDR3 is 16 residues. Germline CDR1 LGHNA, CDR2 YNFKEQ. The ends lost 6 bases at V and 5 bases at J; junction bases unmatched: 10. The CDR3 spells CASRTRDSQDNSPLHF. The CDR3 nucleotides read TGTGCCAGCAGGACCCGGGACAGCCAGGATAATTCACCCCTCCACTTT.

This clonotype has more than one count but fewer than ten. The chain has TRBV28 and TRBJ1-3; D is unclear. This CDR3 comprises 17 residues. Trimming cost V 4 bases and J 7 bases, with 23 bases left between them. CDR1 and CDR2 from the germline V gene are MDHEN and SYDVKM. CDR3 amino acids: CASSSPPDKPWRNTIYF. CDR3 DNA sequence: TGTGCCAGCAGTTCCCCCCCCGATAAGCCGTGGAGGAACACCATATATTTT.

J is TRBJ2-7 and V is TRBV30, with 16 bases aligning to TRBD2. Germline CDR1 and CDR2: GTSNPN and SVGIG (reference sequence). The CDR3 loop spans 14 amino acids. The trim removed 2 bases at V and 11 bases at J, leaving 6 bases unmatched. The CDR3 here is CAWSTGLAGGPEYF. The CDR3 DNA reads TGTGCCTGGAGTACGGGACTAGCGGGAGGGCCGGAGTACTTC.

This clonotype has at least ten counts. The chain links TRBV7-8 to TRBJ2-3; 9 nucleotides match TRBD2. The CDR3 covers 17 residues. CDR1 SGHVS and CDR2 FQNEAQ come from the germline V gene. V shed 0 bases and J 3 bases; nucleotides not matched to a gene: 7. CDR3 amino acids: CASSLAYTAGGTDTQYF. The CDR3 DNA reads as TGTGCCAGCAGCTTAGCGTATACAGCGGGAGGAACAGATACGCAGTATTTT.

This clonotype was detected a few times. This rearrangement joins TRBV6-1 to TRBJ2-1; D is ambiguous. V lost 5 bases and J 7 bases, leaving 18 bases between the germline ends. CDR3 length equals 15 residues. The V gene's germline CDR1 is MNHNS and CDR2 SASEGT. This CDR3 reads CASSMGLLTGNEQFF. The CDR3 DNA follows: TGTGCCAGCAGTATGGGCCTCCTAACGGGTAATGAGCAGTTCTTC.

V usage is TRBV4-2 and J usage is TRBJ2-7, with D tentatively TRBD1 (6 bases). V lost 0 bases to trimming and J lost 4 bases, with 25 bases between them. From germline, CDR1 is LGHNA and CDR2 YNFKEQ. CDR3 length equals 19 residues. The CDR3 protein is CASSQDSAARGRGLYEQYF. In DNA, the CDR3 is TGTGCCAGCAGCCAAGATTCTGCGGCAAGGGGGAGAGGCCTTTACGAGCAGTACTTC.

Many counts were recorded for this clonotype. The V gene is TRBV27, the J gene TRBJ2-7; D may correspond to TRBD1 or TRBD2 (5 bases each). Trimming took off 2 bases at V and 2 bases at J, with 10 bases between the two ends. Germline CDR1 MNHEY, CDR2 SMNVEV (reference sequence). CDR3 length equals 14 residues. CDR3 nucleotide sequence: TGTGCCAGCAGTTTACGGGGACGGACCTACGAGCAGTACTTC. Translation: CASSLRGRTYEQYF.

This clonotype was counted between two and nine times. The chain couples TRBV9 to TRBJ2-2; D may be TRBD2 (5 bases). Trimming left V 0 bases short and J 1 base short, with 10 bases between. The germline V gene has CDR1 SGDLS and CDR2 YYNGEE. The CDR3 covers 16 residues. The chain's CDR3 is CASSVALARNTGELFF. The DNA for the CDR3 is TGTGCCAGCAGCGTAGCCCTAGCCAGGAACACCGGGGAGCTGTTTTTT. The whole variable domain, filled in from reference TRBV9 and TRBJ2-2, reads DSGVTQTPKHLITATGQRVTLRCSPRSGDLSVYWYQQSLDQGLQFLIQYYNGEERAKGNILERFSAQQFPDLHSELNLSSLELGDSALYFCASSVALARNTGELFFGEGSRLTVL.

This clonotype was observed a handful of times. The V gene is TRBV28, the J gene TRBJ2-5; D ambiguous. V gave up 9 bases and J gave up 5 bases, with 13 bases separating them. This CDR3 comprises 12 residues. Germline CDR1 MDHEN, CDR2 SYDVKM. The CDR3 DNA reads TGTGCCAGTTTAGGAGCGCGGGAGACCCAGTACTTC. It specifies CASLGARETQYF. The full variable domain, completed using reference TRBV28 and TRBJ2-5, is DVKVTQSSRYLVKRTGEKVFLECVQDMDHENMFWYRQDPGLGLRLIYFSYDVKMKEKGDIPEGYSVSREKKERFSLILESASTNQTSMYLCASLGARETQYFGPGTRLLVL.

This clonotype was observed at least ten times. The chain uses TRBV4-1 and TRBJ2-3; 10 positions match TRBD2. Germline CDR1 is MGHRA and CDR2 is YSYEKL. CDR3 length equals 16 residues. The V segment lost 1 base and the J segment 2 bases; nucleotides outside the gene matches: 3. DNA of the CDR3: TGCGCCAGCAGCCAAGTAGGACTAGCGGTCACAGATACGCAGTATTTT. Its protein product is CASSQVGLAVTDTQYF.

Remarks on this clonotype: This clone may be a read error of a much larger clone one base away. J is TRBJ2-3 and V is TRBV9; 9 positions agree with TRBD2. This CDR3 contains 15 residues. Germline V CDR1 and CDR2: SGDLS, YYNGEE. The CDR3 loop is CASSVSGRSTDSQYF. CDR3 coding DNA: TGTGCCAGCAGCGTCAGCGGGAGGAGCACAGATTCGCAGTATTTT.